This TCR beta chain was sequenced for a study of CD8 T cells in Susac syndrome. V was shortened by 6 bases and J by 7 bases, with 10 bases between the two germline ends. The length of the CDR3 is 11 residues. Germline lookup yields CDR1 MNHNS and CDR2 SASEGT. The authors sequenced TCR beta from blood CD8+ and CD4+ T cells. CD8+ and CD4+ T cells were negatively isolated; TEMRA cells were FACS-enriched. A quantity of about 0.5 to 1 ug RNA underwent reverse transcription using random hexamers. The method of amplification for TCR beta CDR3 was immunoSEQ multiplex PCR, covering 54 Vbeta and 13 Jbeta. TCRdb reprocessed the immunoSEQ multiplex PCR reads via MiXCR and lists one record per CDR3 protein. The sample lists some 300,000 distinct CDR3 sequences, roughly 81% occurring once.

The V and J genes are TRBV6-1 and TRBJ2-7; no reliable D call. Sequences were obtained from CD8+ T cells from PBMCs. This receptor was obtained from a human donor with multiple sclerosis. The CDR3 sequence: CASSTSREQYF. In DNA form, the CDR3 reads TGTGCCAGCAGCACTTCTCGGGAGCAGTACTTC.